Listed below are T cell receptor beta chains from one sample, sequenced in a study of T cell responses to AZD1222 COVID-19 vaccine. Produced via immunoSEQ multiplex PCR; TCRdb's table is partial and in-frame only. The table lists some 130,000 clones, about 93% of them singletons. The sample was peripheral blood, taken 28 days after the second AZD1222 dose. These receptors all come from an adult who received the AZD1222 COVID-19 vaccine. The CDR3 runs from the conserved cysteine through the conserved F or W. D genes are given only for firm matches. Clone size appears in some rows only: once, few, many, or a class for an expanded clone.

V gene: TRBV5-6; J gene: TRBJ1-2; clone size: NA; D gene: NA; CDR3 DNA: TGTGCCAGCAGCTTCACCGGAGGGGCGAATGGCTACACCTTC; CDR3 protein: CASSFTGGANGYTF
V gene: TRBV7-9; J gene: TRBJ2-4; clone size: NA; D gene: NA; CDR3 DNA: TGTGCCAGCAGCACCCTCAGGAAGGGGGAAAACATTCAGTACTTC; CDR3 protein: CASSTLRKGENIQYF
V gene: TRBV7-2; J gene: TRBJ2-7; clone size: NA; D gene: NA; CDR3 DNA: TGTGCCAGCAGCCCGCCGGGCCACCCTTACGAGCAGTACTTC; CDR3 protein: CASSPPGHPYEQYF
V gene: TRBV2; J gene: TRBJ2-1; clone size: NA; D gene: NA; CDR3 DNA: TGTGCCAGCAGTGTAGACGTCGGGGGCAATGAGCAGTTCTTC; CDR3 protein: CASSVDVGGNEQFF
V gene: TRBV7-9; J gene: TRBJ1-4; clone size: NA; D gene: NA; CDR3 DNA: TGTGCCAGCAGCTTTGGGGTTTTCGGAACTGGAACTGAAAAACTGTTTTTT; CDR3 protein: CASSFGVFGTGTEKLFF
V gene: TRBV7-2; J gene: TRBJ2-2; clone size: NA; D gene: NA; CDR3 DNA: TGTGCCAGCACATGGGTGGGGAGCACCGGGGAGCTGTTTTTT; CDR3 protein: CASTWVGSTGELFF
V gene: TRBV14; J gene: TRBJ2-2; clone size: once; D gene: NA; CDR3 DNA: TGTGCCAGCAGCCATGTTAGGGAGACCGGGGAGCTGTTTTTT; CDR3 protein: CASSHVRETGELFF
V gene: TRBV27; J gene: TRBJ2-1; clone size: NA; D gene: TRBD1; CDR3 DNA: TGTGCCAGCAGTCCGAACACAGGGGGCGCCGGTGAGCAGTTCTTC; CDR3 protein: CASSPNTGGAGEQFF
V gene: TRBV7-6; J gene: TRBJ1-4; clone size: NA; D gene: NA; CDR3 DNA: TGTGCCAGCAGCTTATACGAGTACGAGGATAATGAAAAACTGTTTTTT; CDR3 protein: CASSLYEYEDNEKLFF
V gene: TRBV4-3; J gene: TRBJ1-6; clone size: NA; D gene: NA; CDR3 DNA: TGCGCCAGCAGCCGGGGGTCAAATTCACCCCTCCACTTT; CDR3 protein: CASSRGSNSPLHF
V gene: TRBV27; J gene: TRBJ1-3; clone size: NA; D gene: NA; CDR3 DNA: TGTGCCAGCAGTGTAGCAGTCCCAGGGAACACCATATATTTT; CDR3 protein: CASSVAVPGNTIYF
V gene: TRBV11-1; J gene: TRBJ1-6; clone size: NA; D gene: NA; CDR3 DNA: TGTGCCAGCAGCCAAAATGTGGCTTCACCCCTCCACTTT; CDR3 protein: CASSQNVASPLHF
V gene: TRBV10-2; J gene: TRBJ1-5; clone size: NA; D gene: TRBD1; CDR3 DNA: TGCGCCAGCAGTGACTTCCAGGGGGTTGGTAATCAGCCCCAGCATTTT; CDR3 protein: CASSDFQGVGNQPQHF
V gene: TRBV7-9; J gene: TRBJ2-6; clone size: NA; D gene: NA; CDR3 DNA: TGTGCCAGCAGCCCCCCGGGCTCCGGGGCCAACGTCCTGACTTTC; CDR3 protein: CASSPPGSGANVLTF
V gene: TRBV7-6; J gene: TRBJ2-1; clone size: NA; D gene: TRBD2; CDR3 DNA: TGTGCCAGCAGCTTACGTCGGCGGGGGGGCCTCGATGAGCAGTTCTTC; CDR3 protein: CASSLRRRGGLDEQFF
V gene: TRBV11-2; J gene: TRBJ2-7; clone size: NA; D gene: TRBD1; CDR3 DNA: TGTGCCAGCAGCTCCACAGGGGCCCGCTCCTACGAGCAGTACTTC; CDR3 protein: CASSSTGARSYEQYF
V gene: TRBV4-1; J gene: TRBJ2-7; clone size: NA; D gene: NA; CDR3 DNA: TGCGCCAGCAGCTGGACACTGGACTACGAGCAGTACTTC; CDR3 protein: CASSWTLDYEQYF
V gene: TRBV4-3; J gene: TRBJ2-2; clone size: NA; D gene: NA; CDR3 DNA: TGCGCCAGCAGCCAAATGTCAGGGCTCCTCGCCGGGGAGCTGTTTTTT; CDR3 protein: CASSQMSGLLAGELFF
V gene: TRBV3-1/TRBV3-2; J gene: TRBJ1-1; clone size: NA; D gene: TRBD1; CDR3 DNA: TGTGCCAGCAGCCAAGGGGCAGGGGGACGAGCTTTCTTT; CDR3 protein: CASSQGAGGRAFF
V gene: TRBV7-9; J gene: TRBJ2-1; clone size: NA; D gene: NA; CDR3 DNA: TGTGCCAGCAGCTCGCGGTTGTCAGGGACCTACAATGAGCAGTTCTTC; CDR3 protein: CASSSRLSGTYNEQFF
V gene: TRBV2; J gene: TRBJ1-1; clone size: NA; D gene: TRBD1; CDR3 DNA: TGTGCCAGCAGTGGACAGGGGTTGCAATCGGGACACTTT; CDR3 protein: CASSGQGLQSGHF
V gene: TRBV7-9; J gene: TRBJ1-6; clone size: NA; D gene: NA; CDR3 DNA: TGTGCCAGCAGCTTAGGCCAGGGTGGAAACTCACCCCTCCACTTT; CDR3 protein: CASSLGQGGNSPLHF
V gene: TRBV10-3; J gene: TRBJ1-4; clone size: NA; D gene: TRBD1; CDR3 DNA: TGTGCCATCAGTGGGACAGGGGGTAATGAAAAACTGTTTTTT; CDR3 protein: CAISGTGGNEKLFF
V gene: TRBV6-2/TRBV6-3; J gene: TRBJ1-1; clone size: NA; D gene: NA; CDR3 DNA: TGTGCCAGCAGTAGCAGAGGGATGAACACTGAAGCTTTCTTT; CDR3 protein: CASSSRGMNTEAFF
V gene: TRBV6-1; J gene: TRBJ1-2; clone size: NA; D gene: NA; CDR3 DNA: TGTGCCAGCAGTGAAGCGGAAGGAGGGGGATATGGCTACACCTTC; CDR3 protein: CASSEAEGGGYGYTF
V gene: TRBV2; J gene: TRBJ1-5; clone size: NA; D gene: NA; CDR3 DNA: TGTGCCAGCAGTTTTACAGGATCGAATCAGCCCCAGCATTTT; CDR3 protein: CASSFTGSNQPQHF
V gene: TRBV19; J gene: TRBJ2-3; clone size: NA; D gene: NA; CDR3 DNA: TGTGCCAGTAGCGGGCGGGGCACAGATACGCAGTATTTT; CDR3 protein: CASSGRGTDTQYF
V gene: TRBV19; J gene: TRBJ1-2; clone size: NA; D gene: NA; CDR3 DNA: TGTGCCAGTAGTCTAGGACGGGGAGAATATGGCTACACCTTC; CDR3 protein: CASSLGRGEYGYTF
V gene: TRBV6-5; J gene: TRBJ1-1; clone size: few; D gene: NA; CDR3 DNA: TGTGCCAGCCAATACGACGGTACTGAAGCTTTCTTT; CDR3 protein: CASQYDGTEAFF
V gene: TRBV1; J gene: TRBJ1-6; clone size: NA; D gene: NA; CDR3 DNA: TGCACCAGCAGCCAAGCAGGGAACCCGAGCTCCTATAATTCACCCCTCCACTTT; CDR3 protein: CTSSQAGNPSSYNSPLHF
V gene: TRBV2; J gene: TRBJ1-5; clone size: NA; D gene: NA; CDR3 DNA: TGTGCCAGCAGTGAGACAGAATATCAGCCCCAGCATTTT; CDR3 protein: CASSETEYQPQHF
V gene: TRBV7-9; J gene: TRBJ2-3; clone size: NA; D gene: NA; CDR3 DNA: TGTGCCAGCAGCTTCGGATCAGGGGATGGAACAGATACGCAGTATTTT; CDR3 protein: CASSFGSGDGTDTQYF
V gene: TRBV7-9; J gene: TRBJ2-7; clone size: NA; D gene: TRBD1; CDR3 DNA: TGTGCCAGCAGCCCAAGGGACAGGGTCTACGAGCAGTACTTC; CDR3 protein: CASSPRDRVYEQYF
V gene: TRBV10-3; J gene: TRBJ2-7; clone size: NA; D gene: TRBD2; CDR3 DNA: TGTGCCATCAGTCGGGGGGAAAGCTCCTACGAGCAGTACTTC; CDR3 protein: CAISRGESSYEQYF
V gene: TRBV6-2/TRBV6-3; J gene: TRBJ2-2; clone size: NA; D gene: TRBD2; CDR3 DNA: TGTGCCAGCAGTTACGTAGCTAGCGGGAACACCGGGGAGCTGTTTTTT; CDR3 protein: CASSYVASGNTGELFF
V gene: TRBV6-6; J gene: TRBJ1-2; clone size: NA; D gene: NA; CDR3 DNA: TGTGCCAGCAGTCCCTCCCGGATCAACTATGGCTACACCTTC; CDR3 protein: CASSPSRINYGYTF
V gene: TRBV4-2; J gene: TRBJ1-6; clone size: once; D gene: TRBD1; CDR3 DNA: TGTGCCAGCAGCCAAGACAACAGGGGGCGTGGGTCTTCACCCCTCCACTTT; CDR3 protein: CASSQDNRGRGSSPLHF
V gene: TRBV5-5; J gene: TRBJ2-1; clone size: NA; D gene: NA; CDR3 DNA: TGTGCCAGCAGCTTAACCTCACTGGTCAGGGATGAGCAGTTCTTC; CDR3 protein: CASSLTSLVRDEQFF
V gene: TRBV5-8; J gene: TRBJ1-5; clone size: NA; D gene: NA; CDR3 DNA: TGTGCCAGCAGCCTCGGGCCCTTTAGCAATCAGCCCCAGCATTTT; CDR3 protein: CASSLGPFSNQPQHF
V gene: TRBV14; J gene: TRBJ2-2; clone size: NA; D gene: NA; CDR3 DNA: TGTGCCAGCAGCCCAGAGCTTAGGTACACCGGGGAGCTGTTTTTT; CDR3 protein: CASSPELRYTGELFF
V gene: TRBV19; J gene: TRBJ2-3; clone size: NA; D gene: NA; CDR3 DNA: TGTGCCAGTAGTCCAGAGCTCTGGGATACGCAGTATTTT; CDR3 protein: CASSPELWDTQYF
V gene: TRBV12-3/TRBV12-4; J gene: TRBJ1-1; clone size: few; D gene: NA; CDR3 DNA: TGTGCCAGCAGTTCCAACTTGAACACTGAAGCTTTCTTT; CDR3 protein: CASSSNLNTEAFF
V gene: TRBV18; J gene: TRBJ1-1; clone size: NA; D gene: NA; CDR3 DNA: TGTGCCAGCTCACGACTGATGCAGAGGCAGACGCAGAACACTGAAGCTTTCTTT; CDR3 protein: CASSRLMQRQTQNTEAFF
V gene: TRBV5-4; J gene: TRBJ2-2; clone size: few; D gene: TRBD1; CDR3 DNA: TGTGCCAGCAGCGAAGACAGGGGCACCAACACCGGGGAGCTGTTTTTT; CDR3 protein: CASSEDRGTNTGELFF
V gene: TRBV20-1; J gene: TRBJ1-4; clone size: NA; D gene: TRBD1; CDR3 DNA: TGCAGTGCTTTTCTGGACAGGATAATTTTT; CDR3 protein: CSAFLDRIIF
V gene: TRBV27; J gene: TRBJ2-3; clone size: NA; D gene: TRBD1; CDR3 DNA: TGTGCCAGCTGGAATCTAGGACAGGGGGCTATGGGCACAGATACGCAGTATTTT; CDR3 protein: CASWNLGQGAMGTDTQYF
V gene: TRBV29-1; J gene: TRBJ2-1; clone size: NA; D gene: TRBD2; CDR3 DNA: TGCAGCGTTGCCGCGGGGGGTTCCTACAATGAGCAGTTCTTC; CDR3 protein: CSVAAGGSYNEQFF
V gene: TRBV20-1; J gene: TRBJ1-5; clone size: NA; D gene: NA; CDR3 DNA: TGCAGTGCTAGTGGGCAGGGGAAGATTCAGCCCCAGCATTTT; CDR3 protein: CSASGQGKIQPQHF
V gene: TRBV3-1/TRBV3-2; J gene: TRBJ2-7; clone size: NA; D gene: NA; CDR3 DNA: TGTGCCAGCAGCCAAATAGATTACGAGCAGTACTTC; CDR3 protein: CASSQIDYEQYF
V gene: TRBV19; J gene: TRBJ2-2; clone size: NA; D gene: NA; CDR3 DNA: TGTGCCAGTAGTATAGATCTTGAGTACGGGATCACCGGGGAGCTGTTTTTT; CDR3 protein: CASSIDLEYGITGELFF
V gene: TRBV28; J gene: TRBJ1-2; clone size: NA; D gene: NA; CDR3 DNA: TGTGCCAGCAGTTTCTGGTTGGGCTACACCTTC; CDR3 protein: CASSFWLGYTF
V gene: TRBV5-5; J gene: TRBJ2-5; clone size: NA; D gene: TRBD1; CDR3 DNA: TGTGCCAGCAGCTTGACGCTGGACAGGGACGAGACCCAGTACTTC; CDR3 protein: CASSLTLDRDETQYF
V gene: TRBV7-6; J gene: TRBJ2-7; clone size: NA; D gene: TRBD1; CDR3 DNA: TGTGCCAGCAGTCTAACCGGGACAGGGACCTACGAGCAGTACTTC; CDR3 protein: CASSLTGTGTYEQYF
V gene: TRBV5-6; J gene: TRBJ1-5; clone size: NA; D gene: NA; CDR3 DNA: TGTGCCAGCAGCGACGGACACAATAGCAATCAGCCCCAGCATTTT; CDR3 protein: CASSDGHNSNQPQHF